This paragraph covers one T cell receptor beta chain sequence. The antigen is undetermined. Amplification of TCR beta CDR3 regions was performed using RNA transcripts as template. TCR CDR3 regions were first amplified by RT-PCR with HTBI primers. TCRdb re-derived calls from the multiplex PCR reads in MiXCR, one entry per CDR3 protein. The data contain around 250,000 distinct CDR3 sequences, approximately 25% of them singletons. The source of the sample is a study of T cells in Graves' hyperthyroidism and ophthalmopathy. Ophthalmopathy cases met thresholds of Clinical Activity Score at least 3, NOSPECS grade at least 4 and duration under 3 months. Uncontrolled infection, other autoimmune disease, pregnancy and lactation each barred patients from inclusion. Study-wide findings and caveats: Stable hyperthyroidism and ophthalmopathy were separated using 13 V-J signatures. Model predictions of ophthalmopathy came a median roughly 6.7 months before onset.

The receptor was isolated from a woman in her thirties or forties with Graves' ophthalmopathy. Specimen: blood.

The CDR3 bases are TGTGCCAGCAGTTGGCGACAGGGAACGGACACTGAAGCTTTCTTT. Its protein product is CASSWRQGTDTEAFF. The gene calls are TRBV6-5 and TRBJ1-1; 7 bases map to TRBD1. V lost 4 bases, J lost 3 bases, and 8 bases stayed unmatched. The CDR3 is 15 residues long. Germline loops: CDR1 MNHEY, CDR2 SVGAGI.